These T cell receptor beta chains were read from a single sample in a study of blood T cells in healthy people across ages. TCRdb analysed the 5' RACE reads with MiXCR anew, one entry per CDR3 protein. The profile shows 850,000 to 1,000,000 distinct CDR3 sequences, roughly 50% of them singletons. Specimen: blood. Receptors were obtained from a woman aged 55 to 70 in good health. The conserved cysteine and the conserved F or W are not part of the CDR3 here. The order of the fields is J gene, V gene, clone size, CDR3 protein. Clone size is not always given. Where it is, it says once, few, many or a class for expanded clones.

J gene: TRBJ2-1; V gene: TRBV15; clone size: .; CDR3 protein: ATSRETGAEQF
J gene: .; V gene: TRBV5-5; clone size: .; CDR3 protein: ASSSVAGRDRGRFEQY
J gene: .; V gene: TRBV27; clone size: .; CDR3 protein: ASRRDYNYEQY
J gene: TRBJ1-1; V gene: TRBV20-1; clone size: once; CDR3 protein: SARWGNSGNTEAF
J gene: TRBJ1-2; V gene: TRBV7-9; clone size: few; CDR3 protein: ASSNDGVIGYT
J gene: TRBJ2-5; V gene: TRBV4-1; clone size: few; CDR3 protein: ASSQENRGRETQY
J gene: TRBJ2-4; V gene: TRBV7-6; clone size: once; CDR3 protein: ASLLAAYERY
J gene: TRBJ2-3; V gene: TRBV3-1; clone size: many; CDR3 protein: ASSQGRTDTQY
J gene: TRBJ2-1; V gene: TRBV18; clone size: few; CDR3 protein: ASSQGTYNEQF
J gene: TRBJ2-4; V gene: TRBV6-5; clone size: .; CDR3 protein: ASSLVGGGSGGQY
J gene: TRBJ1-1; V gene: TRBV14; clone size: .; CDR3 protein: ASRFSTGLNTEAF
J gene: TRBJ1-2; V gene: TRBV6-2/TRBV6-3; clone size: .; CDR3 protein: ASSYSGGASGYT
J gene: TRBJ2-7; V gene: TRBV20-1; clone size: .; CDR3 protein: SAPKTPTSYEQY
J gene: TRBJ2-2; V gene: TRBV6-2/TRBV6-3; clone size: .; CDR3 protein: ASSLGYRGRTVTGELF
J gene: TRBJ1-2; V gene: TRBV7-2; clone size: .; CDR3 protein: ASAPEAGGYGYT
J gene: TRBJ1-2; V gene: TRBV20-1; clone size: .; CDR3 protein: SARGRSYGYT
J gene: TRBJ1-1; V gene: TRBV15; clone size: .; CDR3 protein: ATSRLDSNTEAF
J gene: TRBJ1-2; V gene: TRBV10-2; clone size: .; CDR3 protein: ASSEQGQTYGYT
J gene: TRBJ1-1; V gene: TRBV18; clone size: .; CDR3 protein: ASSRSAGVMSTEAF
J gene: TRBJ1-2; V gene: TRBV27; clone size: .; CDR3 protein: ASSPLGQGPLRAYGYT
J gene: TRBJ2-1; V gene: TRBV5-1; clone size: few; CDR3 protein: ASSLVSGPYNEQF
J gene: TRBJ2-5; V gene: TRBV15; clone size: many; CDR3 protein: ATSALQETQY
J gene: TRBJ1-1; V gene: TRBV28; clone size: .; CDR3 protein: ASTNPGNTEAF
J gene: TRBJ2-2; V gene: TRBV3-1; clone size: .; CDR3 protein: ASSLTYTGKVEELF
J gene: TRBJ2-1; V gene: TRBV10-3; clone size: .; CDR3 protein: AIKLAGGYEQF
J gene: TRBJ2-7; V gene: TRBV7-2; clone size: .; CDR3 protein: ASSPGGGAGDSYEQY
J gene: TRBJ2-7; V gene: TRBV3-1; clone size: few; CDR3 protein: ASSQVPGSMSWEQY
J gene: TRBJ2-5; V gene: TRBV7-2; clone size: .; CDR3 protein: ASSFDRDSRSRNEQY
J gene: .; V gene: TRBV7-9; clone size: .; CDR3 protein: ASSQTIQGGEQY
J gene: TRBJ1-5; V gene: TRBV4-1; clone size: few; CDR3 protein: ASRGDHYSNQPQH